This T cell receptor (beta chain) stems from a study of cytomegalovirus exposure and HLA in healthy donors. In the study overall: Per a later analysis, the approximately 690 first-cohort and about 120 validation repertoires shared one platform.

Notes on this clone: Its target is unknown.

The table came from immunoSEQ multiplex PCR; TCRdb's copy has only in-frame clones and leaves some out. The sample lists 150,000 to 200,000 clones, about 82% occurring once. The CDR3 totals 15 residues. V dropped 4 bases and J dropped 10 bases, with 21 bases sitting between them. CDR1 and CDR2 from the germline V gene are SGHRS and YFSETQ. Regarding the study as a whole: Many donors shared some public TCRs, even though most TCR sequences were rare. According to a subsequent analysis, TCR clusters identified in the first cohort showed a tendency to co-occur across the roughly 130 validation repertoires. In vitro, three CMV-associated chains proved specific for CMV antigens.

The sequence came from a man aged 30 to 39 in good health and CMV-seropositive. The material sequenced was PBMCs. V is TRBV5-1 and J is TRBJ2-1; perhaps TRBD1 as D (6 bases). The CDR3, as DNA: TGCGCCAGCAGCCCAACCACTCAGGGGTATGGCGAGCAGTTCTTC. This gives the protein CASSPTTQGYGEQFF.